These 27 T cell receptor beta chains were sequenced from one sample in a study of OX40 agonist ivuxolimab in advanced cancers. TCRdb's table, derived via immunoSEQ multiplex PCR, lists solely in-frame clones and lacks some. The table lists roughly 40,000 clones, about 88% of them singletons, with roughly 19% in the top ten. The input for sequencing was CD4+ or CD8+ T cells sorted from blood, taken in a trial of the OX40 agonist ivuxolimab. These receptors were collected from an adult with an advanced solid tumor such as melanoma, head and neck, liver or kidney cancer.

CDR3 loop: CASSLQGFEETQYF. The DNA of the CDR3 is TGTGCCAGCAGCTTACAGGGCTTTGAAGAGACCCAGTACTTC. This sequence joins TRBV11-3 and TRBJ2-5; D is possibly TRBD1 (5 bases). Germline CDR1 and CDR2: SGHNT and YENEEA. Trimming left V 2 bases short and J 3 bases short, with 10 bases between. The CDR3 runs to 14 residues.

The rearrangement links TRBV7-3 to TRBJ2-5; D may be TRBD1 (6 bases). The ends were cut back, 5 bases at V and 1 base at J, with 17 bases in the middle. There are 16 residues in the CDR3. Germline V gene sequence: CDR1 SGHTA, CDR2 FQGTGA. The CDR3 region has the DNA TGTGCCAGCAGCCCACCCACTGGGACATCCCAAGAGACCCAGTACTTC. It specifies CASSPPTGTSQETQYF.

A single count supports this clone. V usage is TRBV5-4 and J usage is TRBJ1-1; D gene ambiguous. The CDR3 sequence is 14 residues long. The germline CDR1 and CDR2 sequences are SGHNT and YYREEE (reference sequence). Deletions cut 4 bases from V and 0 bases from J, with 10 bases between. Here the CDR3 reads CASSTQSVNTEAFF. The DNA of the CDR3 is TGTGCCAGCAGCACCCAGTCGGTGAACACTGAAGCTTTCTTT.

This clone was recorded once. V and J are TRBV28 and TRBJ1-2; tentatively, D is TRBD1 (5 bases). The V and J ends lost 2 bases and 4 bases respectively, with 20 bases between them. This CDR3 spans 17 amino acids. Germline lookup yields CDR1 MDHEN and CDR2 SYDVKM. CDR3 nucleotides: TGTGCCAGCAGTTTAAGGGTTAGAGGGGCCTCCGTCTATGGCTACACCTTC. Amino acid sequence: CASSLRVRGASVYGYTF.

The chain recombines TRBV7-2 with TRBJ2-7, with 11 bases matching TRBD2. CDR3 length: 14 amino acids. Trimming took 4 bases from V and 8 from J; bases not matched to a gene: 7. Germline-derived CDR1 and CDR2 are SGHTA and FQGNSA. The CDR3 here is CASSSGTSGAKQYF. The CDR3 DNA reads as TGTGCCAGCAGCTCAGGGACTAGCGGCGCAAAGCAGTACTTC.

The chain combines TRBV6-1 with TRBJ2-7, with D possibly being TRBD2 (5 bases). The CDR3 extends over 16 amino acids. Germline values: CDR1 MNHNS, CDR2 SASEGT. The V end lost 0 bases, the J end lost 1 base, and 13 bases lay between the germline ends. CDR3 region: CASSEATGYGSYEQYF. The CDR3 DNA sequence: TGTGCCAGCAGTGAAGCGACGGGGTACGGGTCCTACGAGCAGTACTTC.

The CDR3, as DNA: TGTGCCAGCAGCCTCGGACTGAACACTGAAGCTTTCTTT. This sequence encodes CASSLGLNTEAFF. The rearrangement uses TRBV28 and TRBJ1-1; D is ambiguous. This CDR3 spans 13 amino acids. V lost 6 bases to trimming and J lost 0 bases, with 8 bases between them. Germline values: CDR1 MDHEN, CDR2 SYDVKM.

In DNA form, the CDR3 reads TGTGCCAGCAGCCCGAGCGGTGATGGCTACACCTTC. Translated: CASSPSGDGYTF. V and J are TRBV7-9 and TRBJ1-2; D not resolved. The V gene lost 5 bases and the J gene lost 6 bases, with 10 bases spanning the gap. Germline lookup yields CDR1 SEHNR and CDR2 FQNEAQ (reference sequence). The CDR3 runs 12 residues.

The chain links TRBV9 to TRBJ2-1; D unclear. V lost 4 bases and J lost 12, with 17 bases in between. This CDR3 is built from 13 residues. In germline, CDR1 is SGDLS, CDR2 YYNGEE. The CDR3 region has the DNA TGTGCCAGCAGCTTCCAAGACTGGGAAGGGCAGTTCTTC. Translating gives CASSFQDWEGQFF.

The V gene is TRBV30, the J gene TRBJ2-7; unclear D gene. The germline CDR1 and CDR2 sequences are GTSNPN and SVGIG (reference sequence). V lost 4 bases, J lost 4 bases, and 14 bases lay in between. The CDR3 loop spans 13 amino acids. The CDR3 is CAWNPAPEYEQYF. The CDR3 DNA reads as TGTGCCTGGAACCCGGCCCCCGAATACGAGCAGTACTTC.

The chain couples TRBV5-8 to TRBJ1-1, with D possibly being TRBD1 (5 bases). Per the germline V gene, CDR1 is SGHTS and CDR2 is YDEGEE. V lost 4 bases, J lost 5 bases, and 18 bases lay in between. The CDR3 length is 15 residues. DNA for the CDR3: TGTGCCAGCAGCCGGAACAGGCATCAGAGGACTGAAGCTTTCTTT. This gives the protein CASSRNRHQRTEAFF.

This chain joins TRBV5-1 and TRBJ2-7, with 9 positions matching TRBD1. V lost 6 bases to trimming and J lost 3 bases; unmatched junction nucleotides: 7. This CDR3 is built from 14 residues. The germline CDR1 and CDR2 sequences are SGHRS and YFSETQ. This CDR3 is CASTPGTGNYEQYF. The CDR3 bases are TGCGCCAGCACCCCGGGGACAGGGAACTACGAGCAGTACTTC.

This chain uses TRBV5-6 with TRBJ2-6; a weak D match, TRBD1 (6 bases). The CDR3 is made up of 17 amino acids. The V gene lost 2 bases and the J gene lost 0 bases, with 12 bases spanning the gap. Looked up from germline, CDR1 is SGHDT and CDR2 is YYEEEE. The CDR3 sequence is CASSFGQRSSGANVLTF. Written as DNA, the CDR3 is TGTGCCAGCAGCTTTGGACAGCGGAGCTCTGGGGCCAACGTCCTGACTTTC.

The gene calls are TRBV19 and TRBJ2-1; tentatively, D is TRBD1 (5 bases). Trimming left V 6 bases short and J 2 bases short, with 14 bases between. Germline V lookup: CDR1 LNHDA, CDR2 SQIVND (reference sequence). The CDR3 runs 15 residues. CDR3: CASSAQGSAYNEQFF. DNA of the CDR3: TGTGCCAGTAGCGCTCAGGGTTCAGCCTACAATGAGCAGTTCTTC.

The V and J genes are TRBV29-1 and TRBJ2-6; 12 bases line up with TRBD1. CDR1 and CDR2 (germline): SQVTM, ANQGSEA. J lost 3 bases, V lost 7 bases, and 7 bases had no gene match. The CDR3 is 16 amino acids. The CDR3 sequence is CSGGTGGFLGANVLTF. CDR3 nucleotide sequence: TGCAGCGGGGGGACAGGGGGCTTTCTTGGGGCCAACGTCCTGACTTTC. Full variable domain (rest looked up from reference TRBV29-1 and TRBJ2-6): SAVISQKPSRDICQRGTSLTIQCQVDSQVTMMFWYRQQPGQSLTLIATANQGSEATYESGFVIDKFPISRPNLTFSTLTVSNMSPEDSSIYLCSGGTGGFLGANVLTFGAGSRLTVL.

This clone came up a few times. The J gene is TRBJ2-5, the V gene TRBV15; 7 bases fit TRBD1. The CDR3 is made up of 15 amino acids. Germline-derived CDR1 and CDR2 are LNHNV and YYDKDF (reference sequence). The V and J ends lost 5 bases and 5 bases, in that order; junction bases with no gene match: 11. The CDR3 nucleotides are TGTGCCACCAGCGAAGTAAAGGGGGCCCTTGAGACCCAGTACTTC. Translating gives CATSEVKGALETQYF. The full variable domain, completed using reference TRBV15 and TRBJ2-5, is DAMVIQNPRYQVTQFGKPVTLSCSQTLNHNVMYWYQQKSSQAPKLLFHYYDKDFNNEADTPDNFQSRRPNTSFCFLDIRSPGLGDTAMYLCATSEVKGALETQYFGPGTRLLVL.

This rearrangement joins TRBV11-2 to TRBJ2-7; a weak D match, TRBD1 (6 bases). CDR1 and CDR2 (germline): SGHAT, FQNNGV. This CDR3 region has 15 residues. The ends were cut back, 6 bases at V and 3 bases at J, with 18 bases in the middle. The CDR3 DNA is TGTGCCAGCAGTTATACAGGGACCCCTAGCTACGAGCAGTACTTC. Amino acids: CASSYTGTPSYEQYF.

This clone was counted at least ten times. This chain uses TRBV29-1 with TRBJ2-4; D remains ambiguous. The CDR3 loop spans 10 amino acids. Deletions cut 5 bases from V and 6 bases from J, with 5 bases between. Germline V gene lookup returns CDR1 SQVTM and CDR2 ANQGSEA. The CDR3 sequence is CSVYGNIQYF. CDR3 nucleotides: TGCAGCGTTTATGGAAACATTCAGTACTTC. Variable domain in full (rest from reference TRBV29-1 and TRBJ2-4): SAVISQKPSRDICQRGTSLTIQCQVDSQVTMMFWYRQQPGQSLTLIATANQGSEATYESGFVIDKFPISRPNLTFSTLTVSNMSPEDSSIYLCSVYGNIQYFGAGTRLSVL.

The rearrangement links TRBV11-2 to TRBJ2-2, with 7 bases fitting TRBD2. V was pared by 5 bases and J by 6 bases, with 9 bases of the junction left unmatched. CDR1 is SGHAT, CDR2 FQNNGV, per germline. This CDR3 is built from 15 residues. The CDR3 DNA reads TGTGCCAGCAGCCTGATCGGGGGGATCGCCGGGGAGCTGTTTTTT. It codes for CASSLIGGIAGELFF.

The chain employs TRBV7-2 and TRBJ2-2; D is undetermined. Germline loops: CDR1 SGHTA, CDR2 FQGNSA. CDR3 size: 16 residues. Between the trimmed V and J ends, which lost 5 bases and 4 bases, there was a span of 17 bases. In nucleotides, the CDR3 is TGTGCCAGCAGCCTAACCGTCGCCTCGAGCACCGGGGAGCTGTTTTTT. It is translated as CASSLTVASSTGELFF.

V gene TRBV7-9 combines with J gene TRBJ1-5; D is unclear. V dropped 5 bases and J dropped 7 bases, with 12 bases sitting between them. The CDR3 is made up of 13 amino acids. Looked up from germline, CDR1 is SEHNR and CDR2 is FQNEAQ (reference sequence). The CDR3 sequence is CASSGESGQPQHF. The CDR3, as DNA: TGTGCCAGCAGCGGTGAGTCGGGCCAGCCCCAGCATTTT.

This clone appeared once. V and J are TRBV12-2 and TRBJ2-3. TRBV12-2 is marked as a pseudogene. The CDR3 has 16 residues. This CDR3 reads CASRLAGGSLTDTQYF. The CDR3 region has the DNA TGTGCAAGTCGCTTAGCAGGGGGGAGCTTAACAGATACGCAGTATTTT.

This chain links TRBV5-4 with TRBJ2-7; TRBD1 aligns across 8 bases. The V gene's germline CDR1 is SGHNT and CDR2 YYREEE (reference sequence). The length of the CDR3 is 17 residues. Germline trimming cut 4 bases from V and 2 bases from J; bases unmatched to any gene: 14. The CDR3 sequence: CASSPKTSGGLTYEQYF. DNA for the CDR3: TGTGCCAGCAGCCCCAAAACCTCAGGGGGCTTGACCTACGAGCAGTACTTC. Complete variable domain (other parts from reference TRBV5-4 and TRBJ2-7): ETGVTQSPTHLIKTRGQQVTLRCSSQSGHNTVSWYQQALGQGPQFIFQYYREEENGRGNFPPRFSGLQFPNYSSELNVNALELDDSALYLCASSPKTSGGLTYEQYFGPGTRLTVT.

This chain uses TRBV30 with TRBJ2-7; 7 bases are a match to TRBD2. CDR3 length equals 17 residues. The V segment lost 2 bases and the J segment 3 bases; nucleotides outside the gene matches: 16. Germline CDR1 and CDR2: GTSNPN and SVGIG (reference sequence). The CDR3 spells CAWSFGLGGGNVYEQYF. CDR3 coding DNA: TGTGCCTGGAGTTTCGGTCTTGGCGGGGGAAACGTCTACGAGCAGTACTTC. The full variable domain, completed using reference TRBV30 and TRBJ2-7, is SQTIHQWPATLVQPVGSPLSLECTVEGTSNPNLYWYRQAAGRGLQLLFYSVGIGQISSEVPQNLSASRPQDRQFILSSKKLLLSDSGFYLCAWSFGLGGGNVYEQYFGPGTRLTVT.

The V call is TRBV6-5, the J call TRBJ2-1; tentative D call: TRBD1 (6 bases). The CDR3 runs 13 residues. Germline V gene sequence: CDR1 MNHEY, CDR2 SVGAGI. Trimming stripped 2 bases from V and 8 bases from J, with 10 bases between. The CDR3 spells CASSYDGTHEQFF. DNA for the CDR3: TGTGCCAGCAGTTACGACGGGACACATGAGCAGTTCTTC.

The chain uses TRBV7-6 and TRBJ1-2; TRBD1 aligns across 10 bases. The CDR3 covers 13 residues. The germline V gene has CDR1 SGHVS and CDR2 FNYEAQ. J was trimmed by 8 bases and V by 5 bases; bases with no gene match: 5. DNA for the CDR3: TGTGCCAGCAGCGCGGACAGGGGGAAAGGCTACACCTTC. This translates into CASSADRGKGYTF.

V and J are TRBV7-2 and TRBJ1-1; D call uncertain. The CDR3 extends over 11 amino acids. Germline CDR1 reads SGHTA; CDR2 reads FQGNSA. Trimming left V 10 bases short and J 1 base short, with 7 bases between. This CDR3 reads CAIQENTEAFF. The CDR3 DNA sequence: TGTGCCATCCAGGAGAACACTGAAGCTTTCTTT.